The 19 T cell receptor beta chains given below trace back to one sample, sequenced in a study of cytomegalovirus exposure and HLA in healthy donors (dated by TCRdb to 2016 to 2017). Libraries were made using the immunoSEQ multiplex PCR assay. The multiplex PCR relied on a mix of 60 forward primers for TCR Vbeta segments and 13 reverse primers for TCR Jbeta segments. TCRdb took this table from immuneACCESS and kept in-frame rearrangements with V and J called. Such tables lack part of the clones; where checked against another copy, unresolved V genes explain under half of the gap, and the rest is unexplained. In this sample's table one finds some 130,000 clones. Of the sample, around 1.6% falls within the top ten clones. The sequenced sample was PBMCs. The source of these receptors is a woman in her thirties or forties in good health and CMV-seropositive.

CDR3: CASSQRTGSDGELFF. The CDR3 region has the DNA TGTGCCAGCAGCCAGCGGACAGGGAGCGACGGGGAGCTGTTTTTT. V usage is TRBV7-9 and J usage is TRBJ2-2; 8 nucleotides agree with TRBD1. Germline loops: CDR1 SEHNR, CDR2 FQNEAQ (reference sequence). This CDR3 contains 15 residues. Trimming removed 5 bases from V and 7 bases from J; junction bases left unmatched: 9.

The chain uses TRBV7-2 and TRBJ2-1; tentatively, D is TRBD2 (6 bases). V was pared by 4 bases and J by 0 bases, with 10 bases between. CDR3 length: 15 amino acids. Germline V gene sequence: CDR1 SGHTA, CDR2 FQGNSA. CDR3 protein: CASSYAGNSYNEQFF. The DNA for the CDR3 is TGTGCCAGCAGCTACGCGGGGAACTCCTACAATGAGCAGTTCTTC. The complete variable domain, with remaining parts taken from reference TRBV7-2 and TRBJ2-1, reads GAGVSQSPSNKVTEKGKDVELRCDPISGHTALYWYRQSLGQGLEFLIYFQGNSAPDKSGLPSDRFSAERTGGSVSTLTIQRTQQEDSAVYLCASSYAGNSYNEQFFGPGTRLTVL.

V is TRBV9 and J is TRBJ2-3; D uncertain. Germline V CDR1 and CDR2: SGDLS, YYNGEE. The CDR3 length is 14 residues. The V end was cut by 0 bases, the J end by 2 bases, with 7 bases between. The CDR3 DNA reads as TGTGCCAGCAGCGTAGAGGCGGCCACAGATACGCAGTATTTT. Translated: CASSVEAATDTQYF.

The CDR3 is CASSYSTGVGEQFF. Written as DNA, the CDR3 is TGTGCCAGCAGTTACTCAACGGGGGTTGGCGAGCAGTTCTTC. The chain links TRBV6-5 to TRBJ2-1; D is possibly TRBD2 (6 bases). The V gene's germline CDR1 is MNHEY and CDR2 SVGAGI. Trimming cost V 0 bases and J 10 bases, with 13 bases left between them. This CDR3 spans 14 amino acids.

V gene TRBV29-1 combines with J gene TRBJ1-1; D is unclear. There are 11 residues in the CDR3. V was pared by 2 bases and J by 4 bases, with 5 bases between. In germline, CDR1 is SQVTM, CDR2 ANQGSEA. The CDR3 sequence is CSVEKATEAFF. CDR3 DNA: TGCAGCGTTGAAAAAGCCACTGAAGCTTTCTTT.

V and J are TRBV10-1 and TRBJ2-5, with a tentative D call TRBD1 (5 bases). The CDR3 is 13 amino acids. Germline V gene lookup returns CDR1 WNHNN and CDR2 SYGVQD (reference sequence). V was trimmed by 4 bases and J by 5 bases, leaving 11 bases between them. The CDR3 nucleotides read TGCGCCAGCAGTGGCAGGGTCGGGGAGACCCAGTACTTC. Its translation: CASSGRVGETQYF.

The V call is TRBV13, the J call TRBJ1-1, with D unclear. The CDR3 covers 13 residues. V was shortened by 2 bases and J by 1 base, with 5 bases between the two germline ends. Germline V gene sequence: CDR1 PRHDT, CDR2 FYEKMQ (reference sequence). For the CDR3, the DNA is TGTGCCAGCAGCTTATCCCAGAACACTGAAGCTTTCTTT. Amino acid sequence: CASSLSQNTEAFF.

The chain carries TRBV29-1 and TRBJ2-5; D is uncertain. V dropped 2 bases and J dropped 5 bases, with 6 bases sitting between them. The CDR3 contains 11 residues. Germline lookup yields CDR1 SQVTM and CDR2 ANQGSEA. The CDR3 bases are TGCAGCGTTGAACTCGCGGAGACCCAGTACTTC. Encoded protein: CSVELAETQYF.

The chain recombines TRBV5-4 with TRBJ2-5; 7 positions agree with TRBD2. J gave up 1 base and V 1 base, and 1 base lay outside the gene matches. Germline values: CDR1 SGHNT, CDR2 YYREEE (reference sequence). The CDR3 consists of 14 residues. CDR3 nucleotides: TGTGCCAGCAGCTTGCGGGAGGCCCAAGAGACCCAGTACTTC. It yields the protein CASSLREAQETQYF. Complete variable domain (other parts from reference TRBV5-4 and TRBJ2-5): ETGVTQSPTHLIKTRGQQVTLRCSSQSGHNTVSWYQQALGQGPQFIFQYYREEENGRGNFPPRFSGLQFPNYSSELNVNALELDDSALYLCASSLREAQETQYFGPGTRLLVL.

The V gene is TRBV27, the J gene TRBJ1-5, with 7 bases that match TRBD1. The length of the CDR3 is 14 residues. Germline V gene lookup returns CDR1 MNHEY and CDR2 SMNVEV (reference sequence). V lost 6 bases, J lost 7 bases, and 9 bases stayed unmatched. The CDR3 sequence is CASSPRQGGQPQHF. As DNA, the CDR3 is TGTGCCAGCAGCCCTCGACAGGGTGGACAGCCCCAGCATTTT.

The rearrangement joins TRBV7-2 to TRBJ1-1, with 9 bases identical to TRBD1. J was trimmed by 3 bases and V by 3 bases; bases with no gene match: 5. Germline V gives CDR1 SGHTA, CDR2 FQGNSA. The CDR3 runs to 15 residues. The CDR3, as DNA: TGTGCCAGCAGCTTCTTACAGGGGGCCCACACTGAAGCTTTCTTT. Translating gives CASSFLQGAHTEAFF. The variable domain in full, completed from reference TRBV7-2 and TRBJ1-1, reads GAGVSQSPSNKVTEKGKDVELRCDPISGHTALYWYRQSLGQGLEFLIYFQGNSAPDKSGLPSDRFSAERTGGSVSTLTIQRTQQEDSAVYLCASSFLQGAHTEAFFGQGTRLTVV.

The chain links TRBV5-5 to TRBJ2-7, with D possibly TRBD2 on 6 matching bases. Trimming removed 0 bases from V and 3 bases from J, with 16 bases in between. The V gene's germline CDR1 is SGHKS and CDR2 YYEKEE (reference sequence). The CDR3 runs 16 residues. CDR3 sequence (DNA): TGTGCCAGCAGCTTGGCCAGAGGGAGGACAAACTACGAGCAGTACTTC. Amino acid sequence: CASSLARGRTNYEQYF. The whole variable domain, filled in from reference TRBV5-5 and TRBJ2-7, reads DAGVTQSPTHLIKTRGQQVTLRCSPISGHKSVSWYQQVLGQGPQFIFQYYEKEERGRGNFPDRFSARQFPNYSSELNVNALLLGDSALYLCASSLARGRTNYEQYFGPGTRLTVT.

The rearrangement uses TRBV27 and TRBJ2-7; D might be TRBD1 (5 bases). CDR1 and CDR2 from the germline V gene are MNHEY and SMNVEV (reference sequence). The CDR3 spans 15 residues. Trimming removed 7 bases from V and 4 bases from J, with 20 bases in between. The CDR3 nucleotides read TGTGCCAGCAATATCCTAGGGGCGGCTGAGTACGAGCAGTACTTC. Its translation is CASNILGAAEYEQYF.

V is TRBV10-1 and J is TRBJ2-7; TRBD2 aligns across 7 bases. The junction had 4 bases not matched to a gene; V was cut back by 3 bases and J by 8 bases. The CDR3 is 12 amino acids. The germline CDR1 and CDR2 sequences are WNHNN and SYGVQD (reference sequence). The CDR3, as DNA: TGCGCCAGCAGTGACCCTAGCGGTAAGCAGTACTTC. It yields the protein CASSDPSGKQYF.

The J gene is TRBJ2-3, the V gene TRBV7-3, with 7 bases matching TRBD2. The V and J ends lost 4 bases and 2 bases, in that order; junction bases with no gene match: 3. Germline V CDR1 and CDR2: SGHTA, FQGTGA. The CDR3 runs 14 residues. DNA of the CDR3: TGTGCCAGCAGCTCGGGGAGGGTCACAGATACGCAGTATTTT. Translated, it gives CASSSGRVTDTQYF.

The chain has TRBV10-2 and TRBJ2-5, with 10 bases aligning to TRBD1. The DNA end is more similar to TRBJ2-7, so the J call may be wrong. The CDR3 has 16 residues. Germline values: CDR1 WSHSY, CDR2 SAAADI. CDR3: CASKRGYRDRGHEQYF. The CDR3 coding sequence is TGCGCCAGCAAGAGGGGGTACCGGGACAGGGGCCACGAGCAGTACTTC.

Concerning this clone: The sample holds other DNA sequences that translate to the same CDR3. The genes are TRBV2 and TRBJ1-2; 11 positions agree with TRBD1. The junction had 7 bases not matched to a gene; V was cut back by 5 bases and J by 8 bases. This CDR3 contains 14 residues. Looked up from germline, CDR1 is SNHLY and CDR2 is FYNNEI. The CDR3 spells CASSQKDRGLGYTF. The CDR3 DNA reads TGTGCCAGCAGTCAGAAGGACAGGGGGCTGGGCTACACCTTC.

The chain has TRBV6-6 and TRBJ2-1; the D is unclear. The V end was cut by 4 bases, the J end by 7 bases, with 5 bases between. Germline CDR1 reads MNHNY; CDR2 reads SVGAGI (reference sequence). The CDR3 sequence is 11 residues long. The CDR3 loop is CASSSTNEQFF. The CDR3 DNA is TGTGCCAGCAGTTCCACAAATGAGCAGTTCTTC.

This chain's CDR3 is CAWGRVIGIAVNTEAFF. DNA for the CDR3: TGTGCCTGGGGACGAGTAATCGGGATTGCGGTGAACACTGAAGCTTTCTTT. The V call is TRBV30, the J call TRBJ1-1; D unclear. Germline assignment: CDR1 GTSNPN and CDR2 SVGIG (reference sequence). The CDR3 extends over 17 amino acids. V was trimmed by 5 bases and J by 0 bases, leaving 22 bases between them. The variable domain in full, with the rest retrieved from reference TRBV30 and TRBJ1-1, is SQTIHQWPATLVQPVGSPLSLECTVEGTSNPNLYWYRQAAGRGLQLLFYSVGIGQISSEVPQNLSASRPQDRQFILSSKKLLLSDSGFYLCAWGRVIGIAVNTEAFFGQGTRLTVV.